What follows is one T cell receptor (beta chain) and its context. The antigen it binds to is not known. No qualities accompany the bases; no much larger clone lies one base away. The cohort comprised some 730 healthy bone marrow donors. All cohort members were sampled while nominally healthy, although unrecorded immune exposures were likely present. The donor tested CMV seronegative and was one of the 352 seronegative cohort members. A peripheral blood sample was provided by each donor, and peripheral blood mononuclear cells were used for TCR beta sequencing. The Qiagen DNeasy Blood Extraction Kit was used to extract genomic DNA from the blood cell samples. The data derive from a study of cytomegalovirus exposure and HLA in healthy donors (dated by TCRdb to between 2016 and 2019). Background on the whole study: In an earlier analysis of roughly 590 of the donors, under 300 Gb of sequence data and 117 million unique TCR beta sequences from 150 million to 200 million T cells were reported. Of the 300 to 450 genotyped donors, 75% to 85% were placed in the genetic ancestry cluster associated with self-reported Caucasian donors. Every repertoire in the discovery cohort had been generated on one and the same sequencing platform. In an earlier analysis of a few hundred of the donors, high-throughput TCR beta sequencing was used to judge whether each TCR beta V gene segment behaved as functional or pseudogenic. Typing coverage varied by locus: roughly 620-640 donors for A, B, C, DRB1 and DQB1; approximately 500 for DQA1; more than 600 for DPA1; 450 to 480 for DPB1. The later analysis used no new phenotypic data to find candidate immune exposures, relying instead on TCR beta sequences and their occurrence across donors. Besides the first cohort of more than 650 subjects, a separate validation cohort made up of 95 to 150 different subjects was used. Alongside the repertoire data, information on donor age, sex, ethnicity and CMV serostatus was compiled. The study was designed to test whether signatures of past pathogen exposure could be identified by cataloging public T cell receptors. To predict cytomegalovirus infection status, the study combined high-throughput TCR immunosequencing, statistical association of individual TCRs with disease status, and machine learning. A later analysis re-analyzed previously published TCR beta repertoires from about 600 donors and added high-resolution HLA genotyping to study TCR occurrence patterns. Genome-wide SNP genotypes for about three fifths of the roughly 670 donors were used in a later genetic analysis, which treated that subset as a discovery cohort. HLA typing covered class I and class II loci at four-digit resolution. The study profiled the T cell repertoires of 550 to 700 subjects by immunosequencing and related them to cytomegalovirus serostatus. Among 300 to 500 genotyped donors of the cohort, an average of around 250,000 unique TCR beta nucleotide sequences was sequenced per donor, of which approximately 19% were non-productive. Around 320 gigabases of sequencing data and 70 million to 85 million unique TCR sequences were included in an early release covering several hundred HLA-typed donors. Because of strong linkage in the cohort, 4 to 6 DR-DQ haplotypes were treated as single units for association and clustering.

The library was built by means of the immunoSEQ multiplex PCR assay. For the multiplex PCR, a mixture combining 60 forward primers for TCR Vbeta segments and 13 reverse primers for TCR Jbeta segments was used. The CDR3 region of rearranged TCR beta genes was amplified from genomic DNA by a multiplex PCR assay. The amplified TCR beta libraries were sequenced on the Illumina HiSeq System as 87-base-pair reads. From the authors' description of their analysis: Across the roughly 670 repertoires, a later analysis counted tens of millions of unique TCR beta chains, around 11 million of which were shared by at least two donors. A nearest-neighbor algorithm error-corrected the raw reads and collapsed the reads into unique sequences, merging closely related sequences to remove PCR and sequencing errors. V, D and J gene segments were assigned by aligning CDR3 sequences to IMGT reference sequences. For a sequence to be retained, a match of at least six nucleotides was required to both a V gene segment and a J gene segment. A rearrangement counted as productive if the CDR3 had no stop codons and remained in frame with V and J, and every other rearrangement counted as non-productive. CDR3 was defined by IMGT convention, running from the second conserved V-encoded cysteine to the conserved J-encoded phenylalanine. Sequences without an unambiguous match to a single V gene segment were excluded from the earlier analysis of over 500 of the donors. In an earlier analysis of approximately 500 of the donors, a V segment was called functional when productive rearrangements were above 56.7%, and segregating when the standard deviation between donors exceeded 5%. A statistical classification framework was built for diagnosing cytomegalovirus status from the catalog of TCR beta chain sequences. V and J gene assignment, in a later analysis, came from comparing TCR nucleotide sequences with IMGT/GENE-DB human TR gene sequences. Using the TCRdist pipeline, a later analysis assigned CDR3 sequences along with most-parsimonious VDJ recombination scenarios. In a later analysis, every TCR beta chain was defined by the combination of its CDR3 amino acid sequence and its V-gene family, and reads without a unique V-gene family were dropped. As a way to deal with suspected cross-contamination and a sequencing artifact, a later analysis dropped roughly 620 nucleotide sequences that were highly shared and had low generation probability. For each public chain, a later analysis derived a clonal expansion index from normalized ranks of inferred template counts within each repertoire. Generation probabilities in a later analysis came from a VDJ recombination model fitted to out-of-frame rearrangements, and those results were checked against IGoR. Hypergeometric tests were used in a later analysis to score TCR-TCR, TCR-HLA and TCR-CMV co-occurrence, with a repertoire-size bias correction applied to the TCR pairs. A later analysis estimated false discovery rates by permuting HLA or CMV assignments 20 times. A later analysis grouped co-occurring TCRs with DBSCAN, adding TCRdist sequence similarity when clustering within HLA-allele-positive subsets. Repertoires with fewer than 30,000 or more than 120,000 public chains, plus five repertoires with anomalous nucleotide sharing, were excluded from co-occurrence clustering. Entries here come from immuneACCESS through TCRdb and include only in-frame sequences with V and J called. Some clones fail to appear in such tables; in the studies checked, an unresolved V gene covers under half of the shortfall, and the cause of the remainder is unknown. The DNA was the basis for D and trimming; V, J and clone size are from that table. This sample lists over 85,000 clones; around three quarters were detected once. Clones ranked in the top ten supply 1.3% of the sample.

The study at large found these results: When HLA alleles, especially DR and DQ, strongly co-occurred, TCR associations were difficult to assign to individual alleles. A later analysis found that most CMV-associated TCR beta chains appeared HLA-restricted, with HLA associations seemingly driven largely by CMV exposure. Because some donors lacked HLA typing at each locus, the association tests relied only on the typed subset. The study listed 150 to 200 TCR beta chains as associated with cytomegalovirus. Most TCR sequences were seen in very few donors, while some public TCRs were found in many individuals. The presence/absence analyses assumed that sequencing depth was roughly uniform across donors, and that assumption may not be true. Correlated functional status among segregating V segments might reflect linkage disequilibrium, but an unknown experimental factor could not be ruled out. A later analysis found that HLA-associated TCR beta chains were more clonally expanded and had lower generation probabilities than equally common non-associated chains. A further reported finding was that TCR beta sequences accurately predicted the HLA-A and HLA-B alleles for most subjects in the first cohort. Because the 87-base-pair reads could not distinguish some IMGT-functional V segments, including TRBV6-2 and TRBV6-3, those segments were excluded. Because counts were too low, roughly 16 rarely observed V segments, including chromosome 9 orphons, were excluded from the earlier analysis of under 650 of the donors. It was suggested by the authors that the approach could potentially be generalized to other disease states and immunological phenotypes. For the cohort, immune exposure information was limited to CMV serostatus. Cytomegalovirus status was reported to be diagnosed by the classifier with high specificity and sensitivity in both the original and validation cohorts. According to a later genetic analysis, donors in an Asian-associated ancestry cluster had fewer N-insertions in productive TCRs than the roughly 670-donor mean. An association between a missense DCLRE1C variant and V-gene and J-gene trimming of TCR beta chains was found in a later genetic analysis and replicated in an independent cohort. A few of the identified cytomegalovirus-associated TCR beta chains were confirmed in vitro to be specific for cytomegalovirus antigens. A later analysis found that TCR association rates varied across HLA loci, with DRB1 alleles showing the most associated TCRs and HLA-C alleles the fewest. In a later analysis, several top co-occurrence clusters were reported to appear linked to parvovirus B19, influenza, CMV and Epstein-Barr virus. A cluster of highly shared sequence variants was judged likely to be a technical artifact of the sequencing pipeline. The cohort was sequenced for TCR beta chains only, and without alpha or paired-chain data the features that could be detected were limited. In a later analysis, 16,951 TCR beta sequences were associated with specific HLA alleles at a false discovery rate of 0.05. Broadly in line with IMGT annotations, most TCR beta V segments showed up in productive rearrangements about 87% or about 30% of the time in an earlier analysis of 587 of the donors.

V is cut by 0 bases and J by 3 bases, and the space between the germline ends is 10 bases. The CDR3 spans 15 residues, from the cysteine through the phenylalanine. Only CDR3 DNA is held: 45 bases, read in frame from base 1. CDR1 and CDR2 are drawn from the germline V gene: SGHRS, YFSETQ. The clonotype was recovered from a woman aged 25 to 39 in good health and CMV-seronegative. This chain is built from TRBV5-1 and TRBJ2-1; perhaps TRBD2 is the D gene, with 6 bases matching. Sequenced sample: PBMCs. The DNA reads as follows: TGCGCCAGCAGCTTGGTGGCTAGCGACTACAATGAGCAGTTCTTC. This yields the protein CASSLVASDYNEQFF.